A selection of T cell receptor beta chains follows, all from one sample in a study of cytomegalovirus exposure and HLA in healthy donors. The data were produced by immunoSEQ multiplex PCR, yet TCRdb's version contains in-frame clones alone and is incomplete. The sample shows about 180,000 clones, about 89% of them seen only once. The sample was PBMCs. The receptors were gathered from a man aged 18-30 years in good health and CMV-seropositive. Both conserved end residues are part of each CDR3. The D gene is left open where the match is weak. Clone size is shown for a subset of rows, as once, few, many or a class of expanded clone.

cdr3_nt cdr3_aa d_call clone_size j_call v_call
TGTGCCAGCAGCCAAGGAACAGGGGGTAAAGAGCAGTACTTC CASSQGTGGKEQYF TRBD1 . TRBJ2-7 TRBV4-2
TGTGCCAGCAGGGGATGGGGGAGGGACACAGATACGCAGTATTTT CASRGWGRDTDTQYF TRBD2 . TRBJ2-3 TRBV27
TGTGCCAGCAGTCGACAGGGTCTTCACTACGAGCAGTACTTC CASSRQGLHYEQYF TRBD1 . TRBJ2-7 TRBV2
TGTGCCAGCAGTAAAATGGGACAGGGGGCGGAAGAGACCCAGTACTTC CASSKMGQGAEETQYF TRBD1 once TRBJ2-5 TRBV2
TGTGCCAGCAGCTATAGGGGGGGCACTGAAGCTTTCTTT CASSYRGGTEAFF . . TRBJ1-1 TRBV11-3
TGTGCCAGCAGCTTATGGCGGGGACAGAATTTTGAAAAACTGTTTTTT CASSLWRGQNFEKLFF TRBD1 . TRBJ1-4 TRBV5-6
TGCGCCAGCAGCCAAGGCCCCGGGATTGAAGCTTTCTTT CASSQGPGIEAFF . . TRBJ1-1 TRBV4-3
TGTGCGAGTGCCGGGGAGGGACGCGAGCAGTACTTC CASAGEGREQYF TRBD2 . TRBJ2-7 TRBV2
TGTGCCAGCAGCGTAGGAGGAGGTAGGGATCAGCCCCAGCATTTT CASSVGGGRDQPQHF . . TRBJ1-5 TRBV9
TGTGCCATCGGACAGGGAGATGGTTCACCCCTCCACTTT CAIGQGDGSPLHF TRBD1 . TRBJ1-6 TRBV10-3
TGTGCCATCACCGCCGGGACTATCTACACAGATACGCAGTATTTT CAITAGTIYTDTQYF TRBD2 . TRBJ2-3 TRBV10-3
TGTGCCAGCAGCCCCAGGACAGGGGAAGAGACCCAGTACTTC CASSPRTGEETQYF TRBD1 . TRBJ2-5 TRBV7-9
TGTGCCAGCTCACCACCGGCAGGGTACCAAGAGACCCAGTACTTC CASSPPAGYQETQYF . . TRBJ2-5 TRBV18
TGTGCCAGCAGCCCTAGGGACAGGGATAATTCACCCCTCCACTTT CASSPRDRDNSPLHF TRBD1 . TRBJ1-6 TRBV9
TGTGCCAGCAGCTCTGGCTTAGGGAGCTCCTACGAGCAGTACTTC CASSSGLGSSYEQYF . . TRBJ2-7 TRBV7-8
TGCGCCAGCAGCCCAGGGGGCTCTGGAAACACCATATATTTT CASSPGGSGNTIYF TRBD1 few TRBJ1-3 TRBV4-3
TGTGCCAGCAGCCACTACGAGCAGTACTTC CASSHYEQYF . . TRBJ2-7 TRBV11-2
TGTGCCAGCAGTTTGCAGGGCATCTCCTACAATGAGCAGTTCTTC CASSLQGISYNEQFF . . TRBJ2-1 TRBV7-9
TGCAGCGTCAAGTGGGGGGATGGCTACACCTTC CSVKWGDGYTF . . TRBJ1-2 TRBV29-1
TGTGCCTGGACAAGGGGATCCACTGAAGCTTTCTTT CAWTRGSTEAFF . few TRBJ1-1 TRBV30
TGTGCCAGCAGTGAAGGGCTGTTATCCTACGAGCAGTACTTC CASSEGLLSYEQYF . . TRBJ2-7 TRBV6-1
TGTGCCTGGAGTGTACGCGTGGACACTGAAGCTTTCTTT CAWSVRVDTEAFF . . TRBJ1-1 TRBV30
TGTGCCAGTAGTAGGAGGGACAGCTACGAGCAGTACTTC CASSRRDSYEQYF . . TRBJ2-7 TRBV19
TGTGCTAGCAGCTTAGGAGGGTGGGGGACGGGAGCTGGCGATGAGCAGTTCTTC CASSLGGWGTGAGDEQFF . . TRBJ2-1 TRBV7-7
TGTGCCAGCAGTCCAGACAGGTGGGGGTATGGCTACACCTTC CASSPDRWGYGYTF . . TRBJ1-2 TRBV28
TGTGCCAGCAGCCAAAGGCGGAGGGGCTCTGGGGCCAACGTCCTGACTTTC CASSQRRRGSGANVLTF . few TRBJ2-6 TRBV4-2
TGCGCCAGCAGCTTGAACCAGGGCGTTCGCCAAGAGACCCAGTACTTC CASSLNQGVRQETQYF . . TRBJ2-5 TRBV5-1
TGCGCCAGCAGCTTGGGGCTAGCGGCCACAGATACGCAGTATTTT CASSLGLAATDTQYF TRBD2 . TRBJ2-3 TRBV5-1
TGTGCCAGCAGCCACAACAGGGGAGGGAACACTGAAGCTTTCTTT CASSHNRGGNTEAFF TRBD1 . TRBJ1-1 TRBV9
TGTGCCAGCAGCCCAGGACATGACAGGGTGAATCAGCCCCAGCATTTT CASSPGHDRVNQPQHF TRBD1 . TRBJ1-5 TRBV7-2
TGTGCCAGCACAAGAAGGGACAGCTATGTCTACGAGCAGTACTTC CASTRRDSYVYEQYF TRBD1 once TRBJ2-7 TRBV25-1
TGTGCCAGCAGCCCCCGAGGGACAGAAGCTTTCTTT CASSPRGTEAFF . . TRBJ1-1 TRBV28
TGTGCCAGCAGACGACAGGGGGCGAGGGAAAAACTGTTTTTT CASRRQGAREKLFF TRBD1 . TRBJ1-4 TRBV6-5
TGCGCCAGCAGCCAAGAGGGAGAGGGTTTGGACGAGCAGTACTTC CASSQEGEGLDEQYF . once TRBJ2-7 TRBV4-3
TGTGCCAGCAGCTTTGAGGGGGGGCCCACCGGGGAGCTGTTTTTT CASSFEGGPTGELFF . . TRBJ2-2 TRBV7-2
TGTGCCAGCTCACCACCGCAGGTCTATCCAGCGGACTATGGCTACACCTTC CASSPPQVYPADYGYTF . . TRBJ1-2 TRBV18
TGCGCCAGCAGCCCGGCTCTAGCTCCCAATGAGCAGTTCTTC CASSPALAPNEQFF . . TRBJ2-1 TRBV4-3
TGCGCCAGCAGCTTGGGGGACATAGCGTCGGATGAGCAGTTCTTC CASSLGDIASDEQFF . . TRBJ2-1 TRBV5-1
TGTGCCAGCTCTCAGCCGGGACTAGCGGAAACGAACACCGGGGAGCTGTTTTTT CASSQPGLAETNTGELFF TRBD2 . TRBJ2-2 TRBV18
TGTGCCAGCAGCTTATGGCGGGGAGGTACCGGGGAGCTGTTTTTT CASSLWRGGTGELFF . . TRBJ2-2 TRBV7-2
TGTGCCTGGAGTGCGTTGAGCTCTGGAAACACCATATATTTT CAWSALSSGNTIYF . . TRBJ1-3 TRBV30